This is a list of T cell receptor beta chains from one sample in a study of cytomegalovirus exposure and HLA in healthy donors. Profiled with immunoSEQ multiplex PCR; TCRdb holds only in-frame clones, not every one. The top ten hold 1.1% to 1.5% of the sample, which has around 140,000 clones, around four fifths seen once. Material for sequencing was PBMCs. Source of these receptors: a woman in her forties in good health and CMV-seronegative. Both conserved end residues are part of each CDR3.

j_call | v_call | cdr3_aa
TRBJ1-4 | TRBV6-1 | CASSELSVARGEEKLFF
TRBJ2-5 | TRBV13 | CASSLWLAGGETQYF
TRBJ2-1 | TRBV4-2 | CASSHPRGNEQFF
TRBJ1-1 | TRBV7-2 | CASSLVPGVLAEAFF
TRBJ2-2 | TRBV6-6 | CASSPGLAGFHGELFF
TRBJ2-1 | TRBV5-1 | CASSLYGETNNEQFF
TRBJ2-6 | TRBV5-1 | CASSLAVSGANVLTF
TRBJ2-7 | TRBV10-3 | CAISGSQGNYEQYF
TRBJ2-2 | TRBV4-1 | CASSQDLADTGELFF
TRBJ2-2 | TRBV7-2 | CASSLAAAGTGELFF
TRBJ2-7 | TRBV15 | CATSRDRRGSEQYF
TRBJ2-1 | TRBV29-1 | CSAAPAYNEQFF
TRBJ1-5 | TRBV6-1 | CASSERGMSNQPQHF
TRBJ1-1 | TRBV27 | CASRKGQMNTEAFF
TRBJ1-2 | TRBV15 | CATSRGTGGIDGYTF
TRBJ1-3 | TRBV11-2 | CASSSSGDTIYF
TRBJ2-3 | TRBV27 | CASRSGGAGGDTQYF
TRBJ1-5 | TRBV6-1 | CASRPDDRPQHF
TRBJ1-2 | TRBV15 | CATSRDPKINYGYTF
TRBJ2-1 | TRBV15 | CATSRGGSGGGVPYNEQFF
TRBJ1-5 | TRBV7-9 | CASSLPQTDQHF
TRBJ2-3 | TRBV5-1 | CASSLGQGGTDTQYF
TRBJ1-1 | TRBV19 | CASSRQPTEAFF
TRBJ2-7 | TRBV2 | CASRLTGTYEQYF
TRBJ1-4 | TRBV6-1 | CASSEAGGGARGKLFF
TRBJ1-2 | TRBV18 | CASSPSDRNYGYTF